A selection of T cell receptor beta chains follows, all from one sample in a study of Graves' ophthalmopathy and Graves' hyperthyroidism. Each CDR3 protein gets one entry after TCRdb re-called the multiplex PCR reads with MiXCR. The sample lists 1 million to 1.3 million distinct CDR3 sequences; less than 45% were seen once. The sample taken for sequencing was peripheral blood or thyroid tissue (not recorded which). The receptor set was obtained from an adult man with Graves' hyperthyroidism. Both conserved end residues are part of each CDR3. The order of the fields is V gene, J gene, CDR3 protein.

v_call: TRBV6-5
j_call: TRBJ2-7
cdr3_aa: CASSEGFLTYEQYF

v_call: TRBV20-1
j_call: TRBJ2-2
cdr3_aa: CSARDRGLPNTGELFF

v_call: TRBV20-1
j_call: TRBJ1-5
cdr3_aa: CSARDLDRRNQPQHF

v_call: TRBV10-3
j_call: TRBJ2-2
cdr3_aa: CASSGRNLGELFF

v_call: TRBV10-3
j_call: TRBJ1-2
cdr3_aa: CAIRDRVLEGYTF

v_call: TRBV20-1
j_call: TRBJ2-7
cdr3_aa: CSADRDLGYEQYF

v_call: TRBV29-1
j_call: TRBJ1-6
cdr3_aa: CSTPGQAFSPLHF

v_call: TRBV6-5
j_call: TRBJ2-2
cdr3_aa: CASSYSEVSGELFF

v_call: TRBV4-3
j_call: TRBJ1-1
cdr3_aa: CASSQEWGRVPNTEAFF

v_call: TRBV10-3
j_call: TRBJ2-7
cdr3_aa: CAISDEDSLREQYF

v_call: TRBV12-3/TRBV12-4
j_call: TRBJ1-1
cdr3_aa: CASSIYRVGNTEAFF

v_call: TRBV28
j_call: TRBJ2-5
cdr3_aa: CASTGWVQETQYF

v_call: TRBV20-1
j_call: TRBJ1-1
cdr3_aa: CSARDGHTNTEAFF

v_call: TRBV6-4
j_call: TRBJ2-3
cdr3_aa: CASSDSGQGPPYF

v_call: TRBV7-9
j_call: TRBJ2-5
cdr3_aa: CASSSQKYQETQYF

v_call: TRBV24-1
j_call: TRBJ2-5
cdr3_aa: CATSDLGTAKQETQYF

v_call: TRBV20-1
j_call: TRBJ1-5
cdr3_aa: CSARDERQPQHF

v_call: TRBV29-1
j_call: TRBJ1-2
cdr3_aa: CSVLDTEAFYTF

v_call: TRBV7-9
j_call: TRBJ1-6
cdr3_aa: CASSPKTGSSYNSPLHF

v_call: TRBV7-2
j_call: TRBJ2-7
cdr3_aa: CASSPTGGSTYEQHF

v_call: TRBV19
j_call: TRBJ1-5
cdr3_aa: CATGGGGEDQPQHF

v_call: TRBV11-2
j_call: TRBJ2-2
cdr3_aa: CASSRTKAGELFF

v_call: TRBV20-1
j_call: TRBJ2-7
cdr3_aa: CSARDLTGSLSYEQYF

v_call: TRBV11-2
j_call: TRBJ2-5
cdr3_aa: CASSPHESGRQETQYF

v_call: TRBV15
j_call: TRBJ2-7
cdr3_aa: CATSRDTGNVWQYF

v_call: TRBV5-1
j_call: TRBJ2-3
cdr3_aa: CASSLVGQVRDTQYF

v_call: TRBV7-9
j_call: TRBJ1-1
cdr3_aa: CASSSAKNTEAFF

v_call: TRBV12-3/TRBV12-4
j_call: TRBJ2-7
cdr3_aa: CASSLGVALSPYEQYF

v_call: TRBV6-6
j_call: TRBJ2-7
cdr3_aa: CASRTLAGDLSEQYF

v_call: TRBV12-3/TRBV12-4
j_call: TRBJ2-7
cdr3_aa: CASAKGYEQYF

v_call: TRBV25-1
j_call: TRBJ1-1
cdr3_aa: CASSANERNTEAFF

v_call: TRBV10-3
j_call: TRBJ2-5
cdr3_aa: CAGGRSSYEQGGRAETQYF

v_call: TRBV7-2
j_call: TRBJ2-2
cdr3_aa: CASSQDTSGSIGELFF

v_call: TRBV9
j_call: TRBJ2-7
cdr3_aa: CASSAGTGLNEQYF

v_call: TRBV7-8
j_call: TRBJ2-7
cdr3_aa: CASSLGGSTREQYF

v_call: TRBV30
j_call: TRBJ1-1
cdr3_aa: CARRDTEAFF

v_call: TRBV7-6
j_call: TRBJ1-1
cdr3_aa: CASSSQGMAEAFF

v_call: TRBV14
j_call: TRBJ2-2
cdr3_aa: CASSQAIFTGELFF

v_call: TRBV12-3/TRBV12-4
j_call: TRBJ2-5
cdr3_aa: CASSITGNQYF

v_call: TRBV6-5
j_call: TRBJ2-5
cdr3_aa: CASGGRAQETQYF

v_call: TRBV6-2/TRBV6-3
j_call: TRBJ2-7
cdr3_aa: CASSYTSRKNYEQYF

v_call: TRBV24-1
j_call: TRBJ1-5
cdr3_aa: CATSDYRTADQPQHF

v_call: TRBV15
j_call: TRBJ1-6
cdr3_aa: CATSRQGNNSPLHF

v_call: TRBV7-8
j_call: TRBJ2-7
cdr3_aa: CASTRVTYEQYF

v_call: TRBV5-5
j_call: TRBJ1-5
cdr3_aa: CASSLVPTVNSNQPQHF

v_call: TRBV7-2
j_call: TRBJ1-2
cdr3_aa: CASSPPDGGQGYTF

v_call: TRBV7-9
j_call: TRBJ2-7
cdr3_aa: CASSPSPYYEQYF

v_call: TRBV7-2
j_call: TRBJ1-2
cdr3_aa: CASSTQGGYTF

v_call: TRBV2
j_call: TRBJ1-5
cdr3_aa: CASSEAFPDFNQPQHF

v_call: TRBV20-1
j_call: TRBJ1-6
cdr3_aa: CSARQTGGWFYNSPLHF

v_call: TRBV29-1
j_call: TRBJ1-3
cdr3_aa: CSLAGGTGNTIYF

v_call: TRBV15
j_call: TRBJ1-4
cdr3_aa: CATSRSEKLFF

v_call: TRBV25-1
j_call: TRBJ2-7
cdr3_aa: CASSEEGLQAYNEQYF

v_call: TRBV7-8
j_call: TRBJ2-2
cdr3_aa: CASSSRQVGTGELFF